This T cell receptor (beta chain) was recovered during a study of PD-L1 blockade in urothelial cancer. About the study: Enrolled patients had been treated previously with 0 to 3 chemotherapy regimens. Samples of blood were analyzed 3 weeks (second dose) and 6 weeks after treatment start. Whole-study results and caveats: Clonality of blood TCR below the median before treatment predicted better survival.

Details on this clone: Antigen specificity is unknown.

Produced via immunoSEQ multiplex PCR; TCRdb's table is partial and in-frame only. This table has about 43,000 clones, 80% to 90% appearing once. V gave up 7 bases and J gave up 1 base; unmatched junction bases: 4. This CDR3 contains 15 residues. From germline, CDR1 is SNHLY and CDR2 FYNNEI. As to time point: peripheral blood 6 weeks after treatment start. The sequencing here drew on PBMCs, taken around atezolizumab (anti-PD-L1) treatment. V and J are TRBV2 and TRBJ2-4, with TRBD1 matching over 10 bases. The clonotype was recovered from a man aged 60-69 years with urothelial cancer. The CDR3 reads CASKGTGAAKNIQYF. In DNA form, the CDR3 reads TGTGCCAGCAAAGGGACAGGGGCCGCCAAAAACATTCAGTACTTC.